What follows are 27 T cell receptor beta chains derived from one specimen sequenced in a study of spatial heterogeneity in lung cancer. TCRdb called the 5' RACE reads again in MiXCR, with one record for every CDR3 protein. The sample has 20,000 to 30,000 distinct CDR3 sequences; roughly 4.7% are singletons. Time point specified: sample taken at primary tumor resection. The sequencing used PBMCs, collected at surgery. These receptor sequences come from a male donor with early-stage non-small cell lung cancer.

The chain joins TRBV20-1 to TRBJ2-7; no clear D. Germline values: CDR1 DFQATT, CDR2 SNEGSKA (reference sequence). This CDR3 spans 12 amino acids. V was pared by 5 bases and J by 3 bases, with 11 bases between. CDR3 DNA: TGCAGTGCTCGATTTGTGGGCTACGAGCAGTACTTC. Amino acid sequence: CSARFVGYEQYF.

This clonotype was seen at least ten times. V gene TRBV7-3 combines with J gene TRBJ2-1; 7 nucleotides match TRBD1. CDR1 and CDR2 (germline): SGHTA, FQGTGA. The CDR3 is 15 amino acids. V was pared by 5 bases and J by 6 bases, with 10 bases of the junction left unmatched. CDR3 sequence: CASSPDRVSPNEQFF. DNA of the CDR3: TGTGCCAGCAGCCCCGACAGGGTGTCTCCCAATGAGCAGTTCTTC.

The J gene is TRBJ2-7, the V gene TRBV10-3; D ambiguous. The CDR3 covers 11 residues. V lost 0 bases, J lost 6 bases, and 3 bases lay in between. Germline V gives CDR1 ENHRY, CDR2 SYGVKD. The CDR3 loop is CAISESGEQYF. CDR3 nucleotides: TGTGCCATCAGTGAGTCTGGCGAGCAGTACTTC.

In its sample, this clonotype was seen many times. V is TRBV11-2 and J is TRBJ2-3; D is uncertain. There are 15 residues in the CDR3. The germline gives CDR1 SGHAT, CDR2 FQNNGV. Trimming took 5 bases from V and 2 from J, leaving 14 bases between them. The CDR3 nucleotides are TGTGCCAGCAGCCCAACTACCACCCACACAGATACGCAGTATTTT. This sequence encodes CASSPTTTHTDTQYF.

This clonotype was counted at least ten times. The CDR3 spells CASSTRTGGNTGELFF. The CDR3 DNA follows: TGTGCCAGTAGTACCCGGACAGGGGGTAACACCGGGGAGCTGTTTTTT. This chain joins TRBV19 and TRBJ2-2, with TRBD1 matching 10 bases. Germline V gene sequence: CDR1 LNHDA, CDR2 SQIVND (reference sequence). Trimming at V came to 4 bases and at J to 2 bases, leaving 4 bases not matched to a gene. There are 16 residues in the CDR3.

This clonotype was seen ten or more times. CDR3: CATSGRAQRGAAWDEQFF. DNA of the CDR3: TGTGCCACCAGCGGTAGGGCCCAACGGGGAGCTGCGTGGGATGAGCAGTTCTTC. This rearrangement joins TRBV24-1 to TRBJ2-1; D might be TRBD2 (5 bases). CDR3 length equals 18 residues. The V gene lost 7 bases and the J gene lost 8 bases, with 29 bases spanning the gap. Germline V gives CDR1 KGHDR, CDR2 SFDVKD.

This clonotype occurred many times. V usage is TRBV7-9 and J usage is TRBJ1-1; weak D call: TRBD1 (5 bases). CDR1 is SEHNR, CDR2 FQNEAQ, per germline (reference sequence). The ends were cut back, 4 bases at V and 4 bases at J, with 10 bases in the middle. CDR3 length: 13 amino acids. CDR3 loop: CASSWDLGTEAFF. CDR3 sequence (DNA): TGTGCCAGCAGCTGGGACCTAGGCACTGAAGCTTTCTTT.

This clonotype was observed many times. The rearrangement joins TRBV25-1 to TRBJ2-5; weak D call: TRBD2 (6 bases). The V and J ends lost 6 bases and 5 bases respectively, with 16 bases between them. Germline assignment: CDR1 MGHDK and CDR2 SYGVNS. The CDR3 consists of 14 residues. The CDR3 DNA sequence: TGTGCCAGCAGCCTCTTTCGGGAGAGGGAGACCCAGTACTTC. Translation: CASSLFRERETQYF.

This rearrangement joins TRBV19 to TRBJ1-5; 8 nucleotides line up with TRBD1. CDR1 LNHDA and CDR2 SQIVND come from the germline V gene (reference sequence). V lost 5 bases to trimming and J lost 4 bases; unmatched junction nucleotides: 10. This CDR3 spans 16 amino acids. CDR3 DNA sequence: TGTGCCAGTAGTCTTAAGGGGACAGGCAGAAATCAGCCCCAGCATTTT. Translated, it gives CASSLKGTGRNQPQHF.

V gene TRBV3-1 combines with J gene TRBJ2-1, with D maybe TRBD1 (5 bases). V dropped 4 bases and J dropped 4 bases, with 14 bases sitting between them. The CDR3 covers 15 residues. Germline-derived CDR1 and CDR2 are LGHDT and YNNKEL (reference sequence). CDR3 DNA: TGTGCCAGCAGCCGAGAGCTGGGGCTTTACAATGAGCAGTTCTTC. This gives the protein CASSRELGLYNEQFF.

This clonotype was recorded many times. The chain employs TRBV28 and TRBJ1-2; D unclear. This CDR3 comprises 14 residues. Looked up from germline, CDR1 is MDHEN and CDR2 is SYDVKM. The V end was cut by 6 bases, the J end by 0 bases, with 11 bases between. In DNA form, the CDR3 reads TGTGCCAGCAGCCACCGGAAAGCTAACTATGGCTACACCTTC. This gives the protein CASSHRKANYGYTF.

This clonotype was detected ten times or more. J is TRBJ2-7 and V is TRBV7-9; 10 nucleotides align to TRBD2. CDR3 size: 14 residues. In germline, CDR1 is SEHNR, CDR2 FQNEAQ (reference sequence). V dropped 8 bases and J dropped 6; count of bases not matched to a gene: 10. This CDR3 reads CASGEREGFSEQYF. The CDR3 bases are TGTGCCAGCGGCGAGCGGGAGGGCTTTTCCGAGCAGTACTTC.

In its sample, this clonotype was seen many times. This sequence joins TRBV2 and TRBJ2-1; TRBD2 matches at 10 bases. Germline CDR1 and CDR2: SNHLY and FYNNEI. CDR3 length: 17 amino acids. After removal of 2 bases from V and 8 bases from J, the junction contained 12 bases not matched to a gene. The CDR3 loop reads CASSELSVAGGQDEQFF. The CDR3 nucleotides are TGTGCCAGCAGTGAACTGAGCGTAGCGGGGGGCCAGGATGAGCAGTTCTTC.

This clonotype was seen repeatedly, ten times or more. CDR3 residues: CASSLEGAGANVLTF. Here the CDR3 DNA reads TGTGCCAGCAGCTTAGAGGGAGCGGGGGCCAACGTCCTGACTTTC. The gene calls are TRBV7-3 and TRBJ2-6; D is possibly TRBD2 (5 bases). V was clipped by 2 bases and J by 4 bases, with 9 bases between them. The CDR3 is made up of 15 amino acids. Per the germline V gene, CDR1 is SGHTA and CDR2 is FQGTGA. The whole variable domain, remainder taken from reference TRBV7-3 and TRBJ2-6, is GAGVSQTPSNKVTEKGKYVELRCDPISGHTALYWYRQSLGQGPEFLIYFQGTGAADDSGLPNDRFFAVRPEGSVSTLKIQRTERGDSAVYLCASSLEGAGANVLTFGAGSRLTVL.

This clonotype has ten or more counts. This CDR3 reads CASSPWESSYNEQFF. The CDR3, as DNA: TGTGCCAGCTCACCGTGGGAGAGCTCCTACAATGAGCAGTTCTTC. The chain recombines TRBV18 with TRBJ2-1; TRBD2 might be the D (5 bases). CDR1 is KGHSH and CDR2 is LQKENI in the germline V gene. Trimming took off 3 bases at V and 0 bases at J, with 9 bases between the two ends. The CDR3 is 15 amino acids.

In this sample, this clonotype turned up many times. The J gene is TRBJ2-3, the V gene TRBV20-1; 11 nucleotides match TRBD2. The CDR3 has 15 residues. Germline lookup yields CDR1 DFQATT and CDR2 SNEGSKA (reference sequence). V dropped 1 base and J dropped 5; count of bases not matched to a gene: 5. Here the CDR3 reads CSARASGGRGDTQYF. CDR3 coding DNA: TGCAGTGCTAGAGCTAGCGGGGGGCGGGGAGATACGCAGTATTTT.

This clonotype was seen ten or more times. The rearrangement uses TRBV7-2 and TRBJ2-5; D call uncertain. The CDR3 consists of 13 residues. CDR1 and CDR2 from the germline V gene are SGHTA and FQGNSA. V was pared by 4 bases and J by 9 bases, with 15 bases between. DNA for the CDR3: TGTGCCAGCAGCTCCAGTGGTGGAAGGGCCCAGTACTTC. Amino acids: CASSSSGGRAQYF.

This clonotype showed up many times. The gene calls are TRBV7-8 and TRBJ2-2, with 12 nucleotides matching TRBD2. The CDR3 runs 21 residues. The V gene end was trimmed by 6 bases and the J gene end by 0 bases; junction bases not matched to a gene: 17. Germline CDR1 and CDR2: SGHVS and FQNEAQ. The CDR3 protein is CASRATSGRPNRIANTGELFF. The CDR3 DNA follows: TGTGCCAGCAGGGCGACTAGCGGGAGACCCAACCGAATCGCGAACACCGGGGAGCTGTTTTTT.

This clonotype occurred many times. The chain is built from TRBV15 and TRBJ2-1; TRBD2 aligns across 11 bases. This CDR3 is built from 15 residues. The germline CDR1 and CDR2 sequences are LNHNV and YYDKDF (reference sequence). Trimming removed 3 bases from V and 12 bases from J; junction bases left unmatched: 10. The DNA for the CDR3 is TGTGCCACCAGCAGTCCGACTAGCGGGATTCGGTTGCAGTTCTTC. It encodes CATSSPTSGIRLQFF.

This clonotype was observed at least ten times. The CDR3 nucleotides are TGCGCCAGCAGGGGGACTAGCGGGAGCTCCTACGAGCAGTACTTC. It yields the protein CASRGTSGSSYEQYF. The chain employs TRBV5-1 and TRBJ2-7; 14 nucleotides line up with TRBD2. With V trimmed by 5 bases and J by 0 bases, 1 base remained unmatched. Germline CDR1 and CDR2: SGHRS and YFSETQ. CDR3 length: 15 residues.

Many counts were recorded for this clonotype. The chain combines TRBV7-3 with TRBJ2-5; D may match TRBD1 or TRBD2 (6 bases each). The V gene's germline CDR1 is SGHTA and CDR2 FQGTGA. Between the trimmed V and J ends, which lost 4 bases and 5 bases, there was a span of 17 bases. This CDR3 is 15 amino acids long. The CDR3: CASSSGGGGKETQYF. CDR3 DNA sequence: TGTGCCAGCAGCTCCGGTGGAGGGGGGAAGGAGACCCAGTACTTC.

This clonotype was seen at least ten times. This rearrangement joins TRBV15 to TRBJ1-1, with TRBD1 matching over 7 bases. The V gene end was trimmed by 6 bases and the J gene end by 1 base; junction bases not matched to a gene: 8. This CDR3 is built from 15 residues. The germline V gene encodes CDR1 LNHNV and CDR2 YYDKDF (reference sequence). In DNA form, the CDR3 reads TGTGCCACCAGGATACAGGGGATGGGGAACACTGAAGCTTTCTTT. Protein: CATRIQGMGNTEAFF.

A note on this clonotype: A read error may be the cause here, since a much bigger clone is one base away. J is TRBJ1-6 and V is TRBV30; no reliable D call. The CDR3 is made up of 13 amino acids. V lost 0 bases to trimming and J lost 8 bases, with 8 bases between them. Germline values: CDR1 GTSNPN, CDR2 SVGIG (reference sequence). In DNA form, the CDR3 reads TGTGCCTGGAGTGTCAAGACATATTCACCCCTCCACTTT. It specifies CAWSVKTYSPLHF.

The sample holds many counts of this clonotype. The V call is TRBV7-2, the J call TRBJ2-2; D uncertain. The CDR3 covers 16 residues. CDR1 SGHTA and CDR2 FQGNSA come from the germline V gene. V lost 3 bases and J 0 bases, leaving 11 bases between the germline ends. The CDR3 reads CASSFSLFANTGELFF. The CDR3 nucleotides are TGTGCCAGCAGCTTCAGCCTCTTCGCGAACACCGGGGAGCTGTTTTTT.

Many counts were recorded for this clonotype. The chain carries TRBV28 and TRBJ1-2; 9 bases match TRBD1. V was pared by 6 bases and J by 7 bases, with 6 bases of the junction left unmatched. Per the germline V gene, CDR1 is MDHEN and CDR2 is SYDVKM. There are 13 residues in the CDR3. The CDR3 DNA is TGTGCCAGCAGCCCGGGACAGGGCCCTGGCTACACCTTC. It encodes CASSPGQGPGYTF.

In this sample, this clonotype turned up many times. Here the CDR3 reads CASRSTVTNTEAFF. The CDR3 bases are TGCGCCAGCAGATCGACAGTCACCAACACTGAAGCTTTCTTT. This sequence joins TRBV5-1 and TRBJ1-1; possibly TRBD1 for D (5 bases). Germline V gene sequence: CDR1 SGHRS, CDR2 YFSETQ. There are 14 residues in the CDR3. V was cut by 5 bases and J by 2 bases, with 13 bases left in between.

This clonotype was seen many times. The chain is built from TRBV19 and TRBJ1-4; TRBD1 matches at 9 bases. The CDR3 spans 13 residues. The V gene end was trimmed by 9 bases and the J gene end by 6 bases; junction bases not matched to a gene: 5. Germline values: CDR1 LNHDA, CDR2 SQIVND (reference sequence). The chain's CDR3 is CASNRDRDEKLFF. Here the CDR3 DNA reads TGTGCCAGCAATAGGGACAGGGATGAAAAACTGTTTTTT.